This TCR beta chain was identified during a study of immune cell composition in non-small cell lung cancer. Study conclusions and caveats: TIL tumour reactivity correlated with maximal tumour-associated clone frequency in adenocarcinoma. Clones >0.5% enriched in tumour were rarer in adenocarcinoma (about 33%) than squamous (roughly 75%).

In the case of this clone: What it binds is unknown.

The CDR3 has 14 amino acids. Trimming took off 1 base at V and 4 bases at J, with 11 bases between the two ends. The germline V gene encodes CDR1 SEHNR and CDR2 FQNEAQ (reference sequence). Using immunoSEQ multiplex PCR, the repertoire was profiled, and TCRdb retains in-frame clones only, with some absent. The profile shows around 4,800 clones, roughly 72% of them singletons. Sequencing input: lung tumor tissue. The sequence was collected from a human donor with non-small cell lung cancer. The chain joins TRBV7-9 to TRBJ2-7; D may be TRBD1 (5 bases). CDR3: CASSLVPPGYEQYF. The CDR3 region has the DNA TGTGCCAGCAGCTTAGTCCCCCCAGGGTACGAGCAGTACTTC.